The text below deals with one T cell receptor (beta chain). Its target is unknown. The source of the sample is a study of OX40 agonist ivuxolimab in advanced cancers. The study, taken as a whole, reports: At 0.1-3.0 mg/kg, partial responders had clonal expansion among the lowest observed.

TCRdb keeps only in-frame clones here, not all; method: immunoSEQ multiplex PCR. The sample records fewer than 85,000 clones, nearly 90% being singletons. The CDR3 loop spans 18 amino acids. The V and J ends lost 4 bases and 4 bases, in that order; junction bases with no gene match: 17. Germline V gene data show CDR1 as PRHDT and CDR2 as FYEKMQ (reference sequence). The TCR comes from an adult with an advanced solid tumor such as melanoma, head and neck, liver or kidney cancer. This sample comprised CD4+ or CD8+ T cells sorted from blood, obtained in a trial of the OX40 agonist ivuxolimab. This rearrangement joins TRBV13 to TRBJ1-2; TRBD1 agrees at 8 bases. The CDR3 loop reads CASSSAMDRDLFFYGYTF. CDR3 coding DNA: TGTGCCAGCAGCTCTGCCATGGACAGGGACCTCTTCTTCTATGGCTACACCTTC.